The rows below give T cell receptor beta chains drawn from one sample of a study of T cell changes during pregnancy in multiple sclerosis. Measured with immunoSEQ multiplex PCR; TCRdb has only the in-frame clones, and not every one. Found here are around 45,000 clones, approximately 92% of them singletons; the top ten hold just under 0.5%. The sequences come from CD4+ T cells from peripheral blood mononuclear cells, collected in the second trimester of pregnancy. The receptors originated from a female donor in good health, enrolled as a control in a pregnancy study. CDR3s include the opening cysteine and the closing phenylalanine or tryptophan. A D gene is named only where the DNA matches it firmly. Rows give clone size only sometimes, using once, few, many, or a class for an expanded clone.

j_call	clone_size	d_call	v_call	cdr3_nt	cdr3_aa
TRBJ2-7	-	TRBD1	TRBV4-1	TGCGCCAGCAGCCAAGCCGACAGGGGCCCCAGGTTAAGAGAGCAGTACTTC	CASSQADRGPRLREQYF
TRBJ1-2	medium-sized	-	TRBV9	TGTGCCAGCAGCCCGTTAACGGGTGGGTACTATGGCTACACCTTC	CASSPLTGGYYGYTF
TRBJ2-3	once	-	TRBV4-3	TGCGCCAGCAGCTCTCACAGGACCTCTAGCACAGATACGCAGTATTTT	CASSSHRTSSTDTQYF
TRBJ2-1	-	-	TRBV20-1	TGCAGTGCTAGAGATCTGGCCATCGGGGTCTTC	CSARDLAIGVF
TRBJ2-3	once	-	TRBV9	TGTGCCAGCAGCCCCAGGGGTAGCGCTCGAGATACGCAGTATTTT	CASSPRGSARDTQYF
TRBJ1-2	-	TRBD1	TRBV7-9	TGTGCCAGCAGCCCGGGACAGGGCTATGGCTACACCTTC	CASSPGQGYGYTF
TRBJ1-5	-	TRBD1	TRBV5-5	TGTGCCAGCAGATCCGGGACAGGGAATCAGCCCCAGCATTTT	CASRSGTGNQPQHF
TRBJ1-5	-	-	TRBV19	TGTGCCAGTAGTATTGGAGGGTTTGAGGAGCCCCAGCATTTT	CASSIGGFEEPQHF
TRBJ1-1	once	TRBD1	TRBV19	TGTGCCAGTAGTAGCCTGGGGACAGGGGTAGCTTTCTTT	CASSSLGTGVAFF
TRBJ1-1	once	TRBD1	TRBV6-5	TGTGCCAGCAGTTATCTCGGACAGGGGGATACTGAAGCTTTCTTT	CASSYLGQGDTEAFF
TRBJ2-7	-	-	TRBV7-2	TGTGCCAGCAGCTTGGCCCTGATTTCATCCGAGCAGTACTTC	CASSLALISSEQYF
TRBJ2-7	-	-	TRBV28	TGTGCCAGCAGTTTATGGGGGACTGGATCGTTCTACGAGCAGTACTTC	CASSLWGTGSFYEQYF
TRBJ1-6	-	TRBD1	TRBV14	TGTGCCAGCAGCCACTCCGGGACAGCGAATTCACCCCTCCACTTT	CASSHSGTANSPLHF
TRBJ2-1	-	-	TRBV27	TGTGCCAGCACCTCCATTCCGGGAAATGAGCAGTTCTTC	CASTSIPGNEQFF
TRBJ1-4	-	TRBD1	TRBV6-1	TGTGCCAGCAGACCCGGGACAGACCTAAAACTGTTTTTT	CASRPGTDLKLFF
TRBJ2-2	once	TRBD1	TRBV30	TGTGCCTGGTGTTATACAGGGGGCACCGGGGAGCTGTTTTTT	CAWCYTGGTGELFF
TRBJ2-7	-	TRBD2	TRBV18	TGTGCCAGCTCACCACCGGGACTAGCGGACTACGAGCAGTACTTC	CASSPPGLADYEQYF
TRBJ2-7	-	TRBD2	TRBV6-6	TGTGCCAGCAGTTACTCAGCCCTAGCGGCCGAGCAGTACTTC	CASSYSALAAEQYF